A selection of T cell receptor beta chains follows, all from one sample in a study of blood T cell repertoires in COVID-19. Repertoires were generated with immunoSEQ multiplex PCR, while TCRdb's copy carries only in-frame clones and drops some. The data contain some 320,000 clones, around 89% of them singletons. Sequencing input: peripheral blood. The receptors were gathered from a woman in her thirties who had recovered from COVID-19. Both conserved end residues are part of each CDR3. Fields, in order: V gene, D gene, J gene, CDR3 protein. D genes are given only for firm matches.

v_gene: TRBV7-9
d_gene: .
j_gene: TRBJ1-1
CDR3aa: CASSLARELRPEAFF

v_gene: TRBV9
d_gene: .
j_gene: TRBJ1-1
CDR3aa: CASSVVMNTEAFF

v_gene: TRBV2
d_gene: TRBD1
j_gene: TRBJ1-1
CDR3aa: CASTAGQGAKAFF

v_gene: TRBV5-5
d_gene: TRBD1
j_gene: TRBJ1-1
CDR3aa: CASSRWQPGGSYTEAFF

v_gene: TRBV7-7
d_gene: TRBD1
j_gene: TRBJ2-7
CDR3aa: CASSPTPGTGGVEQYF

v_gene: TRBV7-9
d_gene: TRBD1
j_gene: TRBJ1-4
CDR3aa: CASSPRDRLNEKLFF

v_gene: TRBV7-2
d_gene: TRBD1
j_gene: TRBJ2-7
CDR3aa: CASSYLDRGPYEQYF

v_gene: TRBV9
d_gene: TRBD1
j_gene: TRBJ1-2
CDR3aa: CASSSGTGEERGYTF

v_gene: TRBV7-9
d_gene: .
j_gene: TRBJ2-3
CDR3aa: CASRPAGDTQYF

v_gene: TRBV10-2
d_gene: TRBD2
j_gene: TRBJ2-7
CDR3aa: CATTSERGGMYEQYF

v_gene: TRBV28
d_gene: .
j_gene: TRBJ1-4
CDR3aa: CASSSGVSGEKLFF

v_gene: TRBV2
d_gene: TRBD1
j_gene: TRBJ2-2
CDR3aa: CASSAGTGGTGELFF

v_gene: TRBV29-1
d_gene: .
j_gene: TRBJ1-2
CDR3aa: CSVDRTHYGYTF

v_gene: TRBV6-5
d_gene: .
j_gene: TRBJ2-7
CDR3aa: CASTGVVWYEQYF

v_gene: TRBV7-3
d_gene: TRBD1
j_gene: TRBJ1-2
CDR3aa: CASSSHGGTGVLDGYTF

v_gene: TRBV23-1
d_gene: TRBD1
j_gene: TRBJ2-7
CDR3aa: CASSLNRDRDFQEQYF

v_gene: TRBV2
d_gene: TRBD2
j_gene: TRBJ2-1
CDR3aa: CASRVTSGGANEQFF

v_gene: TRBV3-1/TRBV3-2
d_gene: TRBD2
j_gene: TRBJ2-3
CDR3aa: CASRLAGGPTDTQYF

v_gene: TRBV19
d_gene: .
j_gene: TRBJ1-6
CDR3aa: CASSMEALGYNSPLHF

v_gene: TRBV2
d_gene: .
j_gene: TRBJ1-6
CDR3aa: CASSPTRQTSPLHF

v_gene: TRBV5-1
d_gene: TRBD2
j_gene: TRBJ2-3
CDR3aa: CASSPKLAGMSTDTQYF

v_gene: TRBV27
d_gene: TRBD2
j_gene: TRBJ2-2
CDR3aa: CASSLSGGAIGELFF

v_gene: TRBV7-7
d_gene: .
j_gene: TRBJ2-5
CDR3aa: CASSGRGLETQYF

v_gene: TRBV7-8
d_gene: .
j_gene: TRBJ1-1
CDR3aa: CASSLGQANTEAFF

v_gene: TRBV6-1
d_gene: .
j_gene: TRBJ2-5
CDR3aa: CASSESTAGQAQYF

v_gene: TRBV5-1
d_gene: TRBD2
j_gene: TRBJ2-2
CDR3aa: CASSGTSGDTGELFF

v_gene: TRBV5-4
d_gene: TRBD2
j_gene: TRBJ2-2
CDR3aa: CASSLGLAGGANTGELFF

v_gene: TRBV28
d_gene: .
j_gene: TRBJ1-3
CDR3aa: CASSRDSSGNTIYF

v_gene: TRBV6-5
d_gene: .
j_gene: TRBJ1-4
CDR3aa: CASSYSIGEQTEKLFF

v_gene: TRBV4-1
d_gene: .
j_gene: TRBJ2-7
CDR3aa: CASSQDPILYEQYF

v_gene: TRBV3-1/TRBV3-2
d_gene: .
j_gene: TRBJ2-7
CDR3aa: CASSQISVLDEQYF

v_gene: TRBV3-1/TRBV3-2
d_gene: TRBD2
j_gene: TRBJ2-7
CDR3aa: CASSPRGSNEQYF

v_gene: TRBV19
d_gene: TRBD1
j_gene: TRBJ2-5
CDR3aa: CASSRTGYQETQYF

v_gene: TRBV29-1
d_gene: .
j_gene: TRBJ2-7
CDR3aa: CSVGGGPYEQYF

v_gene: TRBV14
d_gene: .
j_gene: TRBJ1-6
CDR3aa: CASSQTQGSSYNSPLHF

v_gene: TRBV5-1
d_gene: TRBD1
j_gene: TRBJ2-5
CDR3aa: CASSLRGQGQETQYF

v_gene: TRBV2
d_gene: TRBD1
j_gene: TRBJ1-4
CDR3aa: CASRRTPGQGLEKLFF

v_gene: TRBV6-2/TRBV6-3
d_gene: .
j_gene: TRBJ1-3
CDR3aa: CASSYGGHSSGNTIYF

v_gene: TRBV7-2
d_gene: .
j_gene: TRBJ2-7
CDR3aa: CASSLAATSVLEQYF

v_gene: TRBV4-1
d_gene: TRBD1
j_gene: TRBJ1-2
CDR3aa: CASSPSPGQTRYGYTF

v_gene: TRBV25-1
d_gene: TRBD2
j_gene: TRBJ2-1
CDR3aa: CASSDIAGDPQEEQFF

v_gene: TRBV27
d_gene: .
j_gene: TRBJ2-1
CDR3aa: CASGWGSGIRFF

v_gene: TRBV3-1/TRBV3-2
d_gene: TRBD1
j_gene: TRBJ2-2
CDR3aa: CASSPGTGDPGELFF

v_gene: TRBV7-2
d_gene: TRBD2
j_gene: TRBJ2-3
CDR3aa: CASSLSSGVVDTQYF

v_gene: TRBV19
d_gene: .
j_gene: TRBJ1-1
CDR3aa: CASSPRIGGGYTEAFF

v_gene: TRBV6-5
d_gene: .
j_gene: TRBJ2-7
CDR3aa: CASSYRYGLPTYEQYF

v_gene: TRBV11-2
d_gene: TRBD2
j_gene: TRBJ2-1
CDR3aa: CASSRGGDLNEQFF

v_gene: TRBV11-2
d_gene: TRBD1
j_gene: TRBJ1-1
CDR3aa: CASSPGQGYMNTEAFF

v_gene: TRBV5-1
d_gene: TRBD1
j_gene: TRBJ2-7
CDR3aa: CASSYYGTGSKGFEQYF

v_gene: TRBV7-3
d_gene: TRBD1
j_gene: TRBJ2-5
CDR3aa: CASSSGQEGPQYF

v_gene: TRBV29-1
d_gene: TRBD1
j_gene: TRBJ1-1
CDR3aa: CSVEGQGYGTEAFF

v_gene: TRBV18
d_gene: .
j_gene: TRBJ2-7
CDR3aa: CASSSNRHEQYF

v_gene: TRBV18
d_gene: .
j_gene: TRBJ1-4
CDR3aa: CASSPPKGAATNEKLFF

v_gene: TRBV7-3
d_gene: TRBD2
j_gene: TRBJ2-6
CDR3aa: CASSLLADGANVLTF

v_gene: TRBV28
d_gene: .
j_gene: TRBJ1-2
CDR3aa: CASAEPGGVYGYTF